Following are 20 T cell receptor beta chains from one sample sequenced in a study of blood T cell repertoires in COVID-19. The assay was immunoSEQ multiplex PCR, and TCRdb's table has in-frame clones only and misses some. In the table there are 55,000 to 85,000 clones, 70% to 85% of which are singletons. Sample: peripheral blood. These receptor sequences come from an older woman with acute or convalescent COVID-19.

This clone was detected only once. The chain has TRBV19 and TRBJ2-1; 7 nucleotides match TRBD2. Per germline, CDR1 LNHDA and CDR2 SQIVND (reference sequence). V lost 4 bases and J lost 4; bases outside the gene matches: 13. This CDR3 spans 17 amino acids. CDR3 nucleotides: TGTGCCAGTAGTAGGGGTACTAGCGATCCTAGGTACAATGAGCAGTTCTTC. This gives the protein CASSRGTSDPRYNEQFF.

This clone was seen more than once but under ten times. J is TRBJ2-2 and V is TRBV5-1; 8 positions match TRBD1. CDR3 length equals 14 residues. V lost 3 bases to trimming and J lost 5 bases; unmatched junction nucleotides: 3. From germline, CDR1 is SGHRS and CDR2 YFSETQ. The CDR3 coding sequence is TGCGCCAGCAGCTCCCGACAGGGGACCGGGGAGCTGTTTTTT. It translates to CASSSRQGTGELFF.

The CDR3 region has the DNA TGTGCCAGCAGCGAGGCCGACCAGCCCCAGCATTTT. Residues: CASSEADQPQHF. The chain links TRBV3-1 (or the pseudogene TRBV3-2) to TRBJ1-5; D not resolved. The germline CDR1 and CDR2 sequences are LGHDT and YNNKEL (reference sequence). V was pared by 5 bases and J by 7 bases, with 9 bases between. This CDR3 is 12 amino acids long.

This clone was recorded only once. This sequence joins TRBV4-1 and TRBJ2-3; 9 bases fit TRBD2. Trimming at V came to 0 bases and at J to 5 bases, leaving 9 bases not matched to a gene. Germline CDR1 is MGHRA and CDR2 is YSYEKL. CDR3 length equals 17 residues. CDR3 region: CASSQEVTSGMGDTQYF. In DNA, the CDR3 is TGCGCCAGCAGCCAAGAGGTGACTAGCGGTATGGGAGATACGCAGTATTTT.

This clone was seen a few times. This chain connects TRBV30 to TRBJ2-5; a possible D gene is TRBD1 (6 bases). Trimming cost V 2 bases and J 4 bases, with 14 bases left between them. Germline lookup yields CDR1 GTSNPN and CDR2 SVGIG (reference sequence). This CDR3 is 14 amino acids long. The CDR3 DNA reads TGTGCCTGGAGTCTGGGGGCCCTAGGAGAGACCCAGTACTTC. It translates to CAWSLGALGETQYF.

This chain connects TRBV15 to TRBJ2-1; maybe TRBD1 (6 bases). CDR3 length: 14 residues. Looked up from germline, CDR1 is LNHNV and CDR2 is YYDKDF (reference sequence). V lost 7 bases and J 9 bases, leaving 19 bases between the germline ends. The CDR3 protein is CATTRDIGRVEQFF. The CDR3 coding sequence is TGTGCCACCACTCGGGACATAGGTAGGGTTGAGCAGTTCTTC. The complete variable domain, with remaining parts taken from reference TRBV15 and TRBJ2-1, reads DAMVIQNPRYQVTQFGKPVTLSCSQTLNHNVMYWYQQKSSQAPKLLFHYYDKDFNNEADTPDNFQSRRPNTSFCFLDIRSPGLGDTAMYLCATTRDIGRVEQFFGPGTRLTVL.

The V and J genes are TRBV9 and TRBJ2-2; 8 bases align to TRBD1. With 2 bases clipped from V and 5 bases from J, the junction kept 14 bases outside the gene matches. CDR3 length: 18 amino acids. CDR1 is SGDLS, CDR2 YYNGEE, per germline. The CDR3 sequence is CASSVSLLDRGRTGELFF. DNA of the CDR3: TGTGCCAGCAGCGTTTCCCTACTAGACAGGGGAAGGACCGGGGAGCTGTTTTTT. The variable domain in full, with the rest retrieved from reference TRBV9 and TRBJ2-2, is DSGVTQTPKHLITATGQRVTLRCSPRSGDLSVYWYQQSLDQGLQFLIQYYNGEERAKGNILERFSAQQFPDLHSELNLSSLELGDSALYFCASSVSLLDRGRTGELFFGEGSRLTVL.

The V gene is TRBV12-3 or TRBV12-4, the J gene TRBJ1-2; D is ambiguous. The V end was cut by 6 bases, the J end by 8 bases, with 13 bases between. The CDR3 extends over 12 amino acids. The CDR3, as DNA: TGTGCCAGCAGCCTCGGACCGGGGGGCTACACCTTC. Translating it yields CASSLGPGGYTF.

This chain links TRBV10-3 with TRBJ2-7; 7 nucleotides line up with TRBD1. The ends lost 10 bases at V and 6 bases at J; junction bases unmatched: 12. Germline CDR1 reads ENHRY; CDR2 reads SYGVKD. The CDR3 is 13 residues long. The CDR3 DNA follows: TGTGCCACCCAATTTGACAGGGCGGCCGAGCAGTACTTC. Translated, it gives CATQFDRAAEQYF.

The chain combines TRBV9 with TRBJ1-4; 11 nucleotides align to TRBD1. Germline CDR1 reads SGDLS; CDR2 reads YYNGEE. This CDR3 comprises 16 residues. V lost 3 bases, J lost 3 bases, and 4 bases stayed unmatched. The CDR3 DNA reads as TGTGCCAGCAGCGAGGACAGGGGGCGGCCTAATGAAAAACTGTTTTTT. This gives the protein CASSEDRGRPNEKLFF.

The J gene is TRBJ2-7, the V gene TRBV5-5; the match to TRBD1 covers 7 bases. With 4 bases clipped from V and 3 bases from J, the junction kept 7 bases outside the gene matches. From germline, CDR1 is SGHKS and CDR2 YYEKEE (reference sequence). CDR3 length equals 14 residues. CDR3 protein: CASSTGQTLYEQYF. CDR3 nucleotide sequence: TGTGCCAGCAGCACGGGACAGACTCTCTACGAGCAGTACTTC.

The chain joins TRBV12-3 or TRBV12-4 to TRBJ1-2; the D gene is possibly TRBD1 (6 bases). The CDR3 spans 13 residues. The ends were cut back, 1 base at V and 7 bases at J, with 10 bases in the middle. The CDR3 spells CASSLEVGAGYTF. The CDR3 DNA follows: TGTGCCAGCAGTTTAGAGGTGGGGGCTGGCTACACCTTC.

The chain employs TRBV30 and TRBJ1-5, with a possible D match to TRBD1 (6 bases). This CDR3 spans 16 amino acids. The germline CDR1 and CDR2 sequences are GTSNPN and SVGIG (reference sequence). V lost 2 bases, J lost 5 bases, and 19 bases lay in between. The CDR3 nucleotides read TGTGCCTGGAGTCCCTCTCCCGGGACACATGATCAGCCCCAGCATTTT. Its translation is CAWSPSPGTHDQPQHF. The full variable domain, its missing parts supplied by reference TRBV30 and TRBJ1-5, is SQTIHQWPATLVQPVGSPLSLECTVEGTSNPNLYWYRQAAGRGLQLLFYSVGIGQISSEVPQNLSASRPQDRQFILSSKKLLLSDSGFYLCAWSPSPGTHDQPQHFGDGTRLSIL.

The CDR3 here is CASSFDSGQYEQYF. DNA of the CDR3: TGTGCCAGCAGCTTCGACTCGGGACAGTACGAGCAGTACTTC. This chain uses TRBV5-4 with TRBJ2-7, with TRBD1 identical over 7 bases. With V trimmed by 2 bases and J by 4 bases, 6 bases remained unmatched. The CDR3 spans 14 residues. Germline V lookup: CDR1 SGHNT, CDR2 YYREEE (reference sequence).

This clone came up once. V usage is TRBV28 and J usage is TRBJ2-7; weak D call: TRBD2 (6 bases). This CDR3 is 20 amino acids long. CDR1 and CDR2 (germline): MDHEN, SYDVKM. V gave up 6 bases and J gave up 2 bases, with 32 bases separating them. The CDR3 here is CASSPLPRPSRLEDPYEQYF. The CDR3, as DNA: TGTGCCAGCAGCCCCCTCCCCCGACCGAGCAGACTAGAGGACCCCTACGAGCAGTACTTC.

The V gene is TRBV12-3 or TRBV12-4, the J gene TRBJ2-3; no reliable D call. This CDR3 comprises 11 residues. Between the trimmed V and J ends, which lost 4 bases and 4 bases, there was a span of 3 bases. The CDR3 region is CASSSADTQYF. Here the CDR3 DNA reads TGTGCCAGCAGTTCTGCAGATACGCAGTATTTT.

The rearrangement links TRBV19 to TRBJ1-1; 7 bases agree with TRBD1. The germline V gene has CDR1 LNHDA and CDR2 SQIVND (reference sequence). The junction had 8 bases not matched to a gene; V was cut back by 4 bases and J by 0 bases. The CDR3 runs to 16 residues. CDR3 nucleotide sequence: TGTGCCAGTAGTAAGGGAGACAGGGTAATGAACACTGAAGCTTTCTTT. It is translated as CASSKGDRVMNTEAFF.

The genes are TRBV19 and TRBJ1-4; D unclear. The CDR3 has 14 amino acids. Germline values: CDR1 LNHDA, CDR2 SQIVND (reference sequence). Trimming stripped 3 bases from V and 3 bases from J, with 8 bases between. The CDR3, as DNA: TGTGCCAGTAGTATCCAGGCCTCTAATGAAAAACTGTTTTTT. As protein: CASSIQASNEKLFF.

The chain couples TRBV28 to TRBJ1-5, with D possibly being TRBD1 (6 bases). V lost 10 bases, J lost 6 bases, and 16 bases lay in between. The germline gives CDR1 MDHEN, CDR2 SYDVKM. CDR3 length: 13 amino acids. CDR3 DNA: TGTGCCATTTCGACAGGTGGTACTCAGCCCCAGCATTTT. This sequence encodes CAISTGGTQPQHF.

The chain is built from TRBV28 and TRBJ1-1; 8 nucleotides line up with TRBD1. CDR1 is MDHEN, CDR2 SYDVKM, per germline. This CDR3 spans 13 amino acids. V lost 6 bases to trimming and J lost 7 bases; unmatched junction nucleotides: 7. This chain's CDR3 is CASRKPGGVEAFF. The CDR3, as DNA: TGTGCCAGCAGAAAACCAGGGGGCGTTGAAGCTTTCTTT. The whole variable domain, remainder taken from reference TRBV28 and TRBJ1-1, is DVKVTQSSRYLVKRTGEKVFLECVQDMDHENMFWYRQDPGLGLRLIYFSYDVKMKEKGDIPEGYSVSREKKERFSLILESASTNQTSMYLCASRKPGGVEAFFGQGTRLTVV.